This T cell receptor beta chain was obtained from a study of CD8+ T cells in alopecia areata. Study-level information: The percentage of affected scalp area served as the score of severity for treated patients.

Extracted from the samples, RNA was reverse transcribed into cDNA to serve as the sequencing template. This table comes from immunoSEQ multiplex PCR, and its TCRdb copy is limited to in-frame clones, with some not included. In the table there are 100,000 to 120,000 clones, roughly 50% of which are singletons. There are a few counts of this clone. J lost 10 bases, V lost 0 bases, and 8 bases had no gene match. This CDR3 has 16 amino acids. CDR1 and CDR2 from the germline V gene are LGHNA and YSLEER. Treatment reported: oral pan-JAK inhibitor, 5-10 mg twice daily. PBMC-derived CD4+ and CD8+ T cells were sorted.

The rearrangement joins TRBV4-3 to TRBJ1-6; 8 positions agree with TRBD1. This TCR derives from a human donor with alopecia areata. Here the sequenced sample was CD4+ T cells sorted from blood, taken at week 24, from a patient treated with tofacitinib. The CDR3 sequence: CASSQDGQGFRSPLHF. For the CDR3, the DNA is TGCGCCAGCAGCCAAGATGGACAGGGCTTCCGGTCACCCCTCCACTTT.